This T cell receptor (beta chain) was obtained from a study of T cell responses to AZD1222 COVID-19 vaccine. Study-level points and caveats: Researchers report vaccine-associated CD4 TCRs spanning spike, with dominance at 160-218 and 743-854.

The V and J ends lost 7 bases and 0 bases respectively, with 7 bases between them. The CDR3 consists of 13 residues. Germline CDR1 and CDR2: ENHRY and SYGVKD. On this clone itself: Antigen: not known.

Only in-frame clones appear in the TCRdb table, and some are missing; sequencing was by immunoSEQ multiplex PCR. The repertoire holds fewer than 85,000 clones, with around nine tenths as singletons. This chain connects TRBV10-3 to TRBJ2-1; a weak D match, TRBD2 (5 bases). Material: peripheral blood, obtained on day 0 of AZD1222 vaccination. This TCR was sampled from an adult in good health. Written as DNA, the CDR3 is TGTGCCATCAAGGAGGACTCCTACAATGAGCAGTTCTTC. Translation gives CAIKEDSYNEQFF.